A single sample is the source of the 2 T cell receptor beta chains below, sequenced in a study of PD-L1 blockade in urothelial cancer. Time point in this sample: peripheral blood 6 weeks after treatment start. Clones were read by immunoSEQ multiplex PCR, and TCRdb kept only the in-frame ones, dropping some. The profile covers 41,000 or so clones, with 85% appearing a single time and roughly 2.7% taken by the ten largest. The material sequenced was PBMCs, taken around atezolizumab (anti-PD-L1) treatment. These receptors all come from a man between 65 and 85 years old with urothelial cancer.

The J gene is TRBJ2-5, the V gene TRBV4-1, with 12 bases identical to TRBD2. The CDR3 runs 18 residues. Looked up from germline, CDR1 is MGHRA and CDR2 is YSYEKL. J was trimmed by 3 bases and V by 0 bases; bases with no gene match: 8. CDR3 sequence: CASSQDGTSGRGEETQYF. CDR3 sequence (DNA): TGCGCCAGCAGCCAAGATGGGACTAGCGGGCGCGGGGAAGAGACCCAGTACTTC.

The rearrangement links TRBV4-1 to TRBJ2-2; D is uncertain. The V end was cut by 2 bases, the J end by 1 base, with 11 bases between. The CDR3 is made up of 16 amino acids. Germline loops: CDR1 MGHRA, CDR2 YSYEKL. Here the CDR3 reads CASSQRELLNTGELFF. The CDR3 DNA reads TGCGCCAGCAGCCAAAGAGAACTTTTGAACACCGGGGAGCTGTTTTTT.